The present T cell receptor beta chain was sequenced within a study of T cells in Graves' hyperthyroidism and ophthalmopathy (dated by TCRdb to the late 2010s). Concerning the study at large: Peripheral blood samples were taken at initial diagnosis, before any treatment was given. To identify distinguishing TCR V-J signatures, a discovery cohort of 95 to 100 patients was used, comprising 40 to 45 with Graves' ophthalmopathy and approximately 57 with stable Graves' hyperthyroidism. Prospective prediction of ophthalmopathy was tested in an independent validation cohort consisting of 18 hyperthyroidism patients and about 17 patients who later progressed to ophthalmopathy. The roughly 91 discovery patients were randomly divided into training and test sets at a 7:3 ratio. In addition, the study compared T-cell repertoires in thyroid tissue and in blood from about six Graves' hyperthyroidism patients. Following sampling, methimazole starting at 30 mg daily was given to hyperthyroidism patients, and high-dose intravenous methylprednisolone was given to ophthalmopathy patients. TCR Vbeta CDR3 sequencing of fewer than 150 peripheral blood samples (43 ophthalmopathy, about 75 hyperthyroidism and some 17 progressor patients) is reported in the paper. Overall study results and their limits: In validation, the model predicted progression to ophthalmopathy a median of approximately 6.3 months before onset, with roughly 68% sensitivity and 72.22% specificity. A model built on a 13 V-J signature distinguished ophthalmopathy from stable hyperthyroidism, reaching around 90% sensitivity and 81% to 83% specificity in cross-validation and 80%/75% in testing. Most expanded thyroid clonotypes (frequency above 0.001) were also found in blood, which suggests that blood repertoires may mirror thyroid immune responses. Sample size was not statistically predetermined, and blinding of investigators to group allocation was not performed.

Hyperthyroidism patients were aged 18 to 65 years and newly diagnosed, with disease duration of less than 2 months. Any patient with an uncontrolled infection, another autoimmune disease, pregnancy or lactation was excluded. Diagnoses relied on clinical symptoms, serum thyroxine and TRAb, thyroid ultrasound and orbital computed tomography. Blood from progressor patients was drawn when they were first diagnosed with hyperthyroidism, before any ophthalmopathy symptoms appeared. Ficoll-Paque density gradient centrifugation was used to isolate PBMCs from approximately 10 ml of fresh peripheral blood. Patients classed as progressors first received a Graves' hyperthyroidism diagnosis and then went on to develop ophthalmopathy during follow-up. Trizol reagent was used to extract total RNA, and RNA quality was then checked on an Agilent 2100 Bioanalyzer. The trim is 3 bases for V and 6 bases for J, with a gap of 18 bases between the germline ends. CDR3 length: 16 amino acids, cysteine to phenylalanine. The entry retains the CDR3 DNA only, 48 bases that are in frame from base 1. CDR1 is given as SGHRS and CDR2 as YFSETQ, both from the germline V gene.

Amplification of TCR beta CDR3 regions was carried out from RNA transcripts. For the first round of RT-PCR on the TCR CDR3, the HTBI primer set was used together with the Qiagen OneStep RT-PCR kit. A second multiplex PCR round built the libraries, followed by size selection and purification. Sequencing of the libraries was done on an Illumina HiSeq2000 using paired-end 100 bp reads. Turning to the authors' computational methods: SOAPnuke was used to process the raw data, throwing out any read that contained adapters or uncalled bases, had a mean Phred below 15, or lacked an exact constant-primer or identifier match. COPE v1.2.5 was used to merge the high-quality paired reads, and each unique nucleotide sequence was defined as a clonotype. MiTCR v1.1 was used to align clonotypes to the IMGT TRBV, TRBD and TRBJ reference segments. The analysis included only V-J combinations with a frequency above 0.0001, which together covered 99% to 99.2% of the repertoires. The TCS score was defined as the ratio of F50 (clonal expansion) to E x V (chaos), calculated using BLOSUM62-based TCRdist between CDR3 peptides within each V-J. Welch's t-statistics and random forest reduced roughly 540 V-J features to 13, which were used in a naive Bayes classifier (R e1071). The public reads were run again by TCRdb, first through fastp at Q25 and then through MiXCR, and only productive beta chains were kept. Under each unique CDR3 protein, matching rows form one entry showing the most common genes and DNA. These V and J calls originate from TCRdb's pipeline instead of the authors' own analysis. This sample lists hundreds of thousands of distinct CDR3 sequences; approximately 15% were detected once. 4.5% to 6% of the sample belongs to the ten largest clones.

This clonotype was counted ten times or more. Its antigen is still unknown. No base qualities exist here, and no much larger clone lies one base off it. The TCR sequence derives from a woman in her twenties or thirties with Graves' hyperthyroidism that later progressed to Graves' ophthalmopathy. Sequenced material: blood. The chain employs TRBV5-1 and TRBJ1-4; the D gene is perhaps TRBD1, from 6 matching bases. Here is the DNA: TGCGCCAGCAGCTGGGAACGGGGGGCGCAGGATGAAAAACTGTTTTTT. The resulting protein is CASSWERGAQDEKLFF.